This record looks at one T cell receptor (beta chain) sequence and its context. The CDR3 runs to 17 residues. Trimming cost V 5 bases and J 5 bases; bases outside gene matches: 7. The germline V gene has CDR1 SGHTA and CDR2 FQGTGA. The entry originates in a study of blood T cell repertoires in COVID-19. At the level of the study: The study drew acute and convalescent COVID-19 samples from the United States, Italy and Spain.

Original analysis: Estimation of nucleated cell counts was performed using reference gene primer amplification. Generated by immunoSEQ multiplex PCR, the TCRdb table keeps only in-frame clones and is missing some. The V and J calls and clone size are taken from that table; D and trimming were inferred from the DNA. Here the sample spans just over 15,000 clones, approximately 78% being singletons. The origin of this receptor is a man older than 75 with active or convalescent COVID-19. The rearrangement uses TRBV7-3 and TRBJ2-1; 15 bases agree with TRBD2. The sample comprised peripheral blood. CDR3 amino acids: CASSPQGLAGGHNEQFF. The CDR3 bases are TGTGCCAGCAGCCCACAGGGACTAGCGGGGGGCCACAATGAGCAGTTCTTC. Looking up the rest from reference TRBV7-3 and TRBJ2-1 gives the full variable domain: GAGVSQTPSNKVTEKGKYVELRCDPISGHTALYWYRQSLGQGPEFLIYFQGTGAADDSGLPNDRFFAVRPEGSVSTLKIQRTERGDSAVYLCASSPQGLAGGHNEQFFGPGTRLTVL.